This TCR beta chain was obtained from a study of blood T cell repertoires in COVID-19 (dated by TCRdb to the early 2020s). Describing the broader study: The collaborator samples originated in the United States, Italy and Spain and spanned the acute and convalescent phases of COVID-19. The samples were drawn from the first 160 participants of the ongoing ImmuneRACE study and from 950 to 1,500 subjects provided by 6 global collaborators. Deeply sampled blood TCRbeta repertoires from subjects exposed to, actively infected with, or recovered from COVID-19 were included in the dataset. The material from the prospective study consisted of cDNA or gDNA derived from T cells, B-cell-depleted T cells, or PBMCs. HLA class I and class II types, where available, came from metadata supplied by the sample provider rather than from assay-based typing. A de-identified subject ID, COVID-19 status, age in years and sex were almost always included in the sample metadata. The repertoires were released in a freely available public database meant as a resource for research on the immune response to SARS-CoV-2. General findings and caveats noted by the study authors: How much clinical and demographic metadata was included differed by source and by participant, and the metadata was provided uncurated.

As concerns this clone: Its antigen is currently not known. One base away there is no much larger clone; base qualities are not given.

Reading from cysteine to phenylalanine, the CDR3 counts 14 amino acids. Solely the CDR3 DNA is kept, with 42 bases framed from the first base. Taken from the germline V gene, the CDR1 and CDR2 loops are SGHVS and FQNEAQ. V is clipped by 4 bases and J by 4 bases, and the sequence between their germline boundaries is 14 bases long. Another Seattle source contributed samples from volunteer blood donors who had recovered from COVID-19. Whole blood was collected in K2EDTA tubes by collaborating institutions according to the institutions' own protocols. Collaborator samples were shipped for TCRbeta analysis as frozen whole blood, isolated PBMCs, or DNA extracted from either sample type. TCRbeta CDR3 regions were amplified from genomic DNA using the immunoSEQ Assay, a bias-controlled multiplex PCR. As for how the authors treated the data: The number of nucleated cells in each sample was estimated by amplification of reference gene primers within the assay. To quantify the absolute abundance of each unique TCRbeta CDR3 rearrangement, sequence reads were collapsed and filtered. Productive Simpson clonality was computed per sample as the square root of Simpson's diversity index over productive rearrangements. Drawn from immuneACCESS, this table holds only the in-frame rearrangements with V and J called that TCRdb kept. Clones are partly lost; checked studies trace under half to an unresolved V gene and leave the rest unexplained. The D gene and trimming were derived from the DNA, and the V and J assignments and clone size from that table. The sample yields fewer than 200,000 clones; approximately 84% were counted once. Roughly 8% of the sample is held by the ten biggest clonotypes.

The sequence is built from TRBV7-8 and TRBJ2-7; TRBD2 is a possible D gene, resting on 7 matching bases. The receptor's source is a man aged 35-49 years who had recovered from COVID-19. What was sequenced was peripheral blood. The DNA sequence is TGTGCCAGCAGCTATAGGGGGGGCCGGTACGAGCAGTACTTC. Its coded protein is CASSYRGGRYEQYF.